Each of the 27 T cell receptor beta chains below was sequenced from the same sample in a study of siplizumab effects on memory and regulatory T cells. Repertoires were generated with immunoSEQ multiplex PCR, while TCRdb's copy carries only in-frame clones and drops some. Among some 100,000 clones, 94% were seen once, and the ten largest hold roughly 0.6%. Sample: Tregs sorted from blood. The receptors here all came from a human donor in good health.

The V and J genes are TRBV30 and TRBJ2-1; TRBD2 aligns across 11 bases. Trimming cost V 2 bases and J 4 bases; bases outside gene matches: 7. This CDR3 has 16 amino acids. The germline gives CDR1 GTSNPN, CDR2 SVGIG (reference sequence). CDR3 DNA: TGTGCCTGGAGTAGATTAGCGGGAGGGCTATACAATGAGCAGTTCTTC. Its protein is CAWSRLAGGLYNEQFF. Based on the CDR3 plus reference TRBV30 and TRBJ2-1, the full variable domain is SQTIHQWPATLVQPVGSPLSLECTVEGTSNPNLYWYRQAAGRGLQLLFYSVGIGQISSEVPQNLSASRPQDRQFILSSKKLLLSDSGFYLCAWSRLAGGLYNEQFFGPGTRLTVL.

A single count supports this clone. V and J are TRBV5-1 and TRBJ1-3; TRBD1 is a possible D gene (5 bases). The CDR3 loop spans 17 amino acids. V shed 0 bases and J shed 0 bases, with 13 bases lying between them. CDR1 is SGHRS, CDR2 YFSETQ, per germline. The CDR3 nucleotides read TGCGCCAGCAGCTTGGATCCTTGGGGCAGCTCTGGAAACACCATATATTTT. This codes for CASSLDPWGSSGNTIYF.

This chain connects TRBV5-5 to TRBJ1-5; 9 bases are shared with TRBD1. From germline, CDR1 is SGHKS and CDR2 YYEKEE (reference sequence). The V gene end was trimmed by 0 bases and the J gene end by 5 bases; junction bases not matched to a gene: 9. The CDR3 length is 17 residues. The CDR3 loop reads CASSLAPLRQGDQPQHF. In DNA, the CDR3 is TGTGCCAGCAGCTTGGCCCCCCTTCGACAGGGGGATCAGCCCCAGCATTTT.

This chain joins TRBV9 and TRBJ2-5; tentatively, D is TRBD2 (7 bases). Looked up from germline, CDR1 is SGDLS and CDR2 is YYNGEE. This CDR3 is 16 amino acids long. Trimming left V 3 bases short and J 5 bases short, with 20 bases between. CDR3 sequence: CASSAGIGRGGETQYF. Written as DNA, the CDR3 is TGTGCCAGCAGCGCGGGGATTGGCAGGGGAGGGGAGACCCAGTACTTC.

The chain is built from TRBV27 and TRBJ2-7, with D uncertain. This CDR3 has 14 residues. Germline CDR1 and CDR2: MNHEY and SMNVEV (reference sequence). V was cut by 3 bases and J by 3 bases, with 12 bases left in between. CDR3 in amino acids: CASSFSPLLYEQYF. CDR3 coding DNA: TGTGCCAGCAGTTTTTCCCCCCTGCTCTACGAGCAGTACTTC.

This chain connects TRBV27 to TRBJ2-1, with 10 bases aligning to TRBD2. After removal of 3 bases from V and 6 bases from J, the junction contained 5 bases not matched to a gene. Looked up from germline, CDR1 is MNHEY and CDR2 is SMNVEV (reference sequence). The CDR3 is 15 residues long. CDR3 in amino acids: CASSFEREGINEQFF. The CDR3, as DNA: TGTGCCAGCAGTTTCGAGCGGGAGGGCATCAATGAGCAGTTCTTC.

This chain uses TRBV30 with TRBJ1-2, with a weak D call TRBD1 (5 bases). CDR3 size: 13 residues. Germline lookup yields CDR1 GTSNPN and CDR2 SVGIG (reference sequence). The V end lost 2 bases, the J end lost 3 bases, and 10 bases lay between the germline ends. CDR3 amino acids: CAWSKGAHYGYTF. In nucleotides, the CDR3 is TGTGCCTGGAGTAAAGGGGCCCACTATGGCTACACCTTC.

J is TRBJ2-1 and V is TRBV5-1; 8 positions agree with TRBD2. Losses at the gene ends were 1 base for V and 6 bases for J; bases not matched to a gene: 9. CDR3 length: 16 residues. The germline V gene encodes CDR1 SGHRS and CDR2 YFSETQ. CDR3 sequence: CASSLLSGSSSNEQFF. CDR3 bases: TGCGCCAGCAGCTTGCTGAGCGGGAGCTCGTCCAATGAGCAGTTCTTC.

V usage is TRBV5-1 and J usage is TRBJ2-5, with TRBD2 as a possible D gene (6 bases). The CDR3 loop spans 16 amino acids. The germline gives CDR1 SGHRS, CDR2 YFSETQ. Trimming stripped 3 bases from V and 3 bases from J, with 18 bases between. CDR3 DNA: TGCGCCAGCAGCTGGGGTTTCGGCAGGACTAAAGAGACCCAGTACTTC. Its protein is CASSWGFGRTKETQYF.

This CDR3 is CASSQGGYEQYF. The CDR3 DNA is TGTGCCAGCAGCCAGGGCGGCTACGAGCAGTACTTC. J is TRBJ2-7 and V is TRBV7-9, with D tentatively TRBD1 (5 bases). Germline assignment: CDR1 SEHNR and CDR2 FQNEAQ (reference sequence). The CDR3 spans 12 residues. V shed 5 bases and J shed 3 bases, with 8 bases lying between them.

J is TRBJ1-1 and V is TRBV5-1, with no clear D. The CDR3 contains 14 residues. Germline loops: CDR1 SGHRS, CDR2 YFSETQ. Trimming pared 7 bases from V and 0 bases from J, leaving 13 bases between. CDR3 residues: CASGSTSMNTEAFF. In DNA form, the CDR3 reads TGCGCCAGCGGGTCTACATCGATGAACACTGAAGCTTTCTTT.

The chain employs TRBV13 and TRBJ2-7; D is possibly TRBD2 (5 bases). Trimming cost V 3 bases and J 3 bases, with 9 bases left between them. The CDR3 is 13 residues long. Germline V CDR1 and CDR2: PRHDT, FYEKMQ (reference sequence). CDR3 sequence reads: CASSFSGNYEQYF. The CDR3 nucleotides read TGTGCCAGCAGCTTTTCCGGGAACTACGAGCAGTACTTC.

V is TRBV7-8 and J is TRBJ2-1, with TRBD2 identical over 11 bases. CDR3 size: 15 residues. Germline CDR1 is SGHVS and CDR2 is FQNEAQ. V lost 1 base, J lost 4 bases, and 0 bases stayed unmatched. The CDR3 here is CASSLGLAGYNEQFF. DNA of the CDR3: TGTGCCAGCAGCTTAGGACTAGCGGGGTACAATGAGCAGTTCTTC.

J is TRBJ2-1 and V is TRBV5-1; TRBD2 aligns across 12 bases. Germline CDR1 reads SGHRS; CDR2 reads YFSETQ. V shed 2 bases and J 6 bases; nucleotides not matched to a gene: 6. CDR3 length: 16 residues. The CDR3 region is CASSLLAGGLVNEQFF. The CDR3 DNA is TGCGCCAGCAGCTTACTAGCGGGAGGATTGGTCAATGAGCAGTTCTTC.

The V call is TRBV29-1, the J call TRBJ2-2; 8 bases match TRBD2. CDR1 and CDR2 (germline): SQVTM, ANQGSEA. Trimming took 5 bases from V and 2 from J; bases not matched to a gene: 7. This CDR3 is built from 15 residues. The DNA of the CDR3 is TGCAGCGTTTTGGGTAGCGGGACCAACACCGGGGAGCTGTTTTTT. This sequence encodes CSVLGSGTNTGELFF.

The V call is TRBV4-1, the J call TRBJ2-1; 9 nucleotides agree with TRBD2. This CDR3 is built from 17 residues. Germline CDR1 reads MGHRA; CDR2 reads YSYEKL. V was clipped by 0 bases and J by 7 bases; unmatched bases: 10. The DNA for the CDR3 is TGCGCCAGCAGCCAAGATCTGAGCCTAGCGGGGATAAATGAGCAGTTCTTC. This sequence encodes CASSQDLSLAGINEQFF.

CDR3: CASSLDGGPHEQYF. CDR3 bases: TGTGCCAGCAGCTTAGACGGGGGTCCCCACGAGCAGTACTTC. The chain couples TRBV7-9 to TRBJ2-7; D might be TRBD2 (6 bases). Looked up from germline, CDR1 is SEHNR and CDR2 is FQNEAQ (reference sequence). CDR3 length: 14 amino acids. Trimming left V 1 base short and J 5 bases short, with 12 bases between.

J is TRBJ2-1 and V is TRBV9, with TRBD1 matching over 9 bases. The V gene end was trimmed by 2 bases and the J gene end by 4 bases; junction bases not matched to a gene: 7. The germline V gene encodes CDR1 SGDLS and CDR2 YYNGEE. This CDR3 has 16 residues. CDR3 loop: CASSVRTGVLYNEQFF. For the CDR3, the DNA is TGTGCCAGCAGCGTTCGGACAGGGGTTTTGTACAATGAGCAGTTCTTC. Full variable domain (remainder filled in from reference TRBV9 and TRBJ2-1): DSGVTQTPKHLITATGQRVTLRCSPRSGDLSVYWYQQSLDQGLQFLIQYYNGEERAKGNILERFSAQQFPDLHSELNLSSLELGDSALYFCASSVRTGVLYNEQFFGPGTRLTVL.

This chain uses TRBV7-9 with TRBJ2-5, with TRBD1 matching over 9 bases. J lost 4 bases, V lost 5 bases, and 14 bases had no gene match. The CDR3 runs 17 residues. In germline, CDR1 is SEHNR, CDR2 FQNEAQ (reference sequence). CDR3 nucleotide sequence: TGTGCCAGCAGCCCCCTACGGTACAGGGGGCGAATAGAGACCCAGTACTTC. It encodes CASSPLRYRGRIETQYF.

The chain links TRBV30 to TRBJ2-2; 8 nucleotides line up with TRBD1. V was clipped by 3 bases and J by 6 bases; unmatched bases: 6. Germline lookup yields CDR1 GTSNPN and CDR2 SVGIG (reference sequence). The CDR3 is 14 residues long. The CDR3 coding sequence is TGTGCCTGGAGACAGGGGGTAGCCTCCGGGGAGCTGTTTTTT. As protein: CAWRQGVASGELFF. The variable domain in full, with the rest retrieved from reference TRBV30 and TRBJ2-2, is SQTIHQWPATLVQPVGSPLSLECTVEGTSNPNLYWYRQAAGRGLQLLFYSVGIGQISSEVPQNLSASRPQDRQFILSSKKLLLSDSGFYLCAWRQGVASGELFFGEGSRLTVL.

The J gene is TRBJ2-1, the V gene TRBV19, with D uncertain. Germline V gene lookup returns CDR1 LNHDA and CDR2 SQIVND (reference sequence). There are 15 residues in the CDR3. The V end lost 5 bases, the J end lost 5 bases, and 16 bases lay between the germline ends. As DNA, the CDR3 is TGTGCCAGTAGTGCTTACTATACCCTTAACAATGAGCAGTTCTTC. Protein: CASSAYYTLNNEQFF.

Only a few counts were recorded for this clone. V usage is TRBV7-9 and J usage is TRBJ2-6; D is unresolved. The CDR3 runs 16 residues. Germline V gives CDR1 SEHNR, CDR2 FQNEAQ (reference sequence). The germline V and J ends were trimmed by 1 base and 2 bases, with 9 bases remaining between them. CDR3 protein: CASSLGVGPGANVLTF. CDR3 in DNA: TGTGCCAGCAGCTTAGGGGTCGGGCCTGGGGCCAACGTCCTGACTTTC.

This chain links TRBV25-1 with TRBJ2-5; 8 nucleotides agree with TRBD2. From germline, CDR1 is MGHDK and CDR2 SYGVNS. This CDR3 has 15 residues. Unmatched junction bases numbered 12, after V lost 7 bases and J lost 5 bases. As DNA, the CDR3 is TGTGCCAGCATGGAAGCGGGAGCAGCGGGGGAGACCCAGTACTTC. Its translation: CASMEAGAAGETQYF.

The chain employs TRBV4-2 and TRBJ1-2; a weak D match, TRBD1 (5 bases). The CDR3 has 20 residues. CDR1 LGHNA and CDR2 YNFKEQ come from the germline V gene. The germline V and J ends were trimmed by 0 bases and 3 bases, with 26 bases remaining between them. CDR3 sequence (DNA): TGTGCCAGCAGCCAAGATAAGTTACGTCAGGGTCCGTTAGGCGACTATGGCTACACCTTC. Residues: CASSQDKLRQGPLGDYGYTF.

This chain connects TRBV5-6 to TRBJ1-6; 9 positions agree with TRBD1. Germline V gives CDR1 SGHDT, CDR2 YYEEEE. After removal of 4 bases from V and 8 bases from J, the junction contained 7 bases not matched to a gene. The CDR3 sequence is 15 residues long. CDR3 in DNA: TGTGCCAGCAGCGGGACAGGGTTTTTGGATTCACCCCTCCACTTT. Translated: CASSGTGFLDSPLHF.

The rearrangement uses TRBV20-1 and TRBJ2-5; D may be TRBD1 (6 bases). CDR1 and CDR2 from the germline V gene are DFQATT and SNEGSKA (reference sequence). The CDR3 length is 10 residues. V was cut by 5 bases and J by 6 bases, with 7 bases left in between. The CDR3 loop reads CSAQGKTQYF. Written as DNA, the CDR3 is TGCAGTGCTCAGGGGAAGACCCAGTACTTC.

J is TRBJ2-7 and V is TRBV19; TRBD2 matches at 15 bases. The germline CDR1 and CDR2 sequences are LNHDA and SQIVND (reference sequence). Trimming at V came to 3 bases and at J to 6 bases, leaving 9 bases not matched to a gene. CDR3 length: 17 amino acids. The CDR3 reads CASSILGLAGGFGEQYF. CDR3 coding DNA: TGTGCCAGTAGTATCCTGGGACTAGCGGGAGGTTTTGGCGAGCAGTACTTC.